The 11 T cell receptor beta chains below were found in one sample sequenced in a study of T cells in Graves' hyperthyroidism and ophthalmopathy. Researchers amplified the TCR beta CDR3 regions from RNA transcripts. HTBI primers were used for first-round RT-PCR of the TCR CDR3. TCRdb redid the calling of the multiplex PCR reads with MiXCR, one entry per CDR3 protein. The sample lists around 400,000 distinct CDR3 sequences, around 15% occurring once. The material sequenced was blood. Source of these receptors: a woman between 55 and 75 years old with Graves' ophthalmopathy.

This clonotype came up many times. V gene TRBV2 combines with J gene TRBJ2-5; weak D call: TRBD2 (6 bases). The V gene's germline CDR1 is SNHLY and CDR2 FYNNEI. The CDR3 totals 13 residues. The V end lost 8 bases, the J end lost 5 bases, and 15 bases lay between the germline ends. The CDR3 is CASRTAGYETQYF. CDR3 DNA: TGTGCCAGCCGGACCGCGGGGTATGAGACCCAGTACTTC.

In this sample, this clonotype turned up many times. The chain links TRBV7-2 to TRBJ2-3; 9 nucleotides match TRBD2. V trimming: 1 base; J trimming: 0 bases; junction bases outside the gene matches: 5. CDR1 is SGHTA, CDR2 FQGNSA, per germline. The CDR3 runs 17 residues. The CDR3 reads CASSLGGTSGSTDTQYF. The CDR3 bases are TGTGCCAGCAGCTTAGGGGGAACTAGCGGGAGCACAGATACGCAGTATTTT.

This clonotype was picked up many times. J is TRBJ2-5 and V is TRBV3-1; no clear D gene. V gave up 0 bases and J gave up 4 bases, with 15 bases separating them. The CDR3 contains 16 residues. Germline V CDR1 and CDR2: LGHDT, YNNKEL (reference sequence). The CDR3 region has the DNA TGTGCCAGCAGCCAAGAGGGCAGGAATCAACCAGAGACCCAGTACTTC. Its translation: CASSQEGRNQPETQYF.

This clonotype was seen repeatedly, ten times or more. The gene calls are TRBV3-1 and TRBJ2-5, with D perhaps matching TRBD2 (5 bases). Per germline, CDR1 LGHDT and CDR2 YNNKEL (reference sequence). Trimming stripped 5 bases from V and 1 base from J, with 14 bases between. The CDR3 is 15 residues long. DNA for the CDR3: TGTGCCAGCAGCACCCCCTGGGAGACCCAAGAGACCCAGTACTTC. Protein sequence: CASSTPWETQETQYF.

The genes are TRBV28 and TRBJ1-5, with TRBD1 identical over 9 bases. The germline CDR1 and CDR2 sequences are MDHEN and SYDVKM. The V gene end was trimmed by 2 bases and the J gene end by 3 bases; junction bases not matched to a gene: 5. CDR3 length equals 16 residues. The CDR3: CASSLLTGGDNQPQHF. For the CDR3, the DNA is TGTGCCAGCAGTTTACTGACAGGGGGGGACAATCAGCCCCAGCATTTT.

This clonotype was seen once. A read error may be the cause here, since a much bigger clone is one base away. The V call is TRBV2, the J call TRBJ1-5; a possible D gene is TRBD1 (5 bases). CDR1 and CDR2 from the germline V gene are SNHLY and FYNNEI. The V end was cut by 6 bases, the J end by 4 bases, with 13 bases between. The CDR3 sequence is 14 residues long. CDR3 sequence: CASRGGGGNQPQHF. In nucleotides, the CDR3 is TGTGCCAGCAGGGGGGGGGGGGGGAATCAGCCCCAGCATTTT.

This chain links TRBV5-1 with TRBJ2-5; 14 nucleotides line up with TRBD2. With 7 bases clipped from V and 5 bases from J, the junction kept 7 bases outside the gene matches. Germline V gene data show CDR1 as SGHRS and CDR2 as YFSETQ. The CDR3 loop spans 15 amino acids. The CDR3 DNA sequence: TGCGCCAGCGGTGGACTAGCGGGAGGATGGGAGACCCAGTACTTC. It yields the protein CASGGLAGGWETQYF.

The sample holds many counts of this clonotype. The rearrangement uses TRBV12-3 or TRBV12-4 and TRBJ1-2; perhaps TRBD1 as D (6 bases). This CDR3 has 12 amino acids. Between the trimmed V and J ends, which lost 2 bases and 8 bases, there was a span of 9 bases. CDR3 DNA sequence: TGTGCCAGCAGTTTACAGGGGTTGGGCTACACCTTC. Protein: CASSLQGLGYTF.

The chain links TRBV18 to TRBJ2-5, with D tentatively TRBD1 or TRBD2 (5 bases each). The CDR3 loop spans 15 amino acids. Germline V CDR1 and CDR2: KGHSH, LQKENI. Trimming pared 3 bases from V and 2 bases from J, leaving 13 bases between. The CDR3 DNA reads TGTGCCAGCTCACCCCAAGGGACCAAACAAGAGACCCAGTACTTC. Its protein product is CASSPQGTKQETQYF.

The chain uses TRBV9 and TRBJ2-5, with D unclear. The CDR3 spans 13 residues. In germline, CDR1 is SGDLS, CDR2 YYNGEE. Deletions cut 0 bases from V and 4 bases from J, with 7 bases between. The CDR3 is CASSVEAGETQYF. The DNA for the CDR3 is TGTGCCAGCAGCGTAGAGGCAGGAGAGACCCAGTACTTC.

Ten or more counts support this clonotype. The J gene is TRBJ2-7, the V gene TRBV29-1; 7 bases match TRBD2. The germline gives CDR1 SQVTM, CDR2 ANQGSEA. With V trimmed by 6 bases and J by 5 bases, 4 bases remained unmatched. This CDR3 is built from 11 residues. CDR3 nucleotide sequence: TGCAGCGTCCGGACTAGTAACGAGCAGTACTTC. It encodes CSVRTSNEQYF.